There are a few counts of the clone carrying this T cell receptor beta chain. These data are taken from a study of T-cell memory formation after mild COVID-19. Germline CDR1 and CDR2: LNHNV and YYDKDF (reference sequence). The CDR3 has 15 residues. Trimming took 0 bases from V and 4 from J, leaving 12 bases between them. TCRdb independently ran MiXCR on the 5' RACE reads; one entry per CDR3 protein. The sample lists fewer than 250,000 distinct CDR3 sequences, under 12% occurring once. The chain recombines TRBV15 with TRBJ2-5, with D possibly matching TRBD2 (5 bases). The sample comprised PBMCs or a T cell subset sorted from them (not recorded which). The sequence was obtained from a man between 18 and 29 years old who had mild COVID-19 (a few samples of this study predate the infection). Cell type and time point are not known. The CDR3 protein is CATSRDRAGGETQYF. As DNA, the CDR3 is TGTGCCACCAGCAGAGACCGCGCAGGAGGAGAGACCCAGTACTTC.